This T cell receptor (beta chain) was recorded in a study of radiotherapy plus CTLA-4 blockade in lung cancer. Points on this clone: What it binds is not known.

Focal radiation plus CTLA-4 blockade with ipilimumab was administered to patients who had chemo-refractory metastatic non-small-cell lung cancer. The germline V gene has CDR1 MDHEN and CDR2 SYDVKM. The V segment lost 5 bases and the J segment 4 bases; nucleotides outside the gene matches: 5. The CDR3 consists of 14 residues. Measured with immunoSEQ multiplex PCR; TCRdb has only the in-frame clones, and not every one. The sample has about 55,000 clones, just under 85% seen once; the top ten hold 5% to 6.5%. Findings of the study overall: Dynamics of early blood T cell clones, together with interferon-beta, were reportedly the best predictors of response. An expansion of tumor-derived TCR clones occurred in blood after radiotherapy plus ipilimumab.

The receptor comes from a human donor with non-small cell lung cancer whose response to radiotherapy plus ipilimumab could not be evaluated. The genes are TRBV28 and TRBJ1-2, with 9 bases fitting TRBD1. Material: peripheral blood, obtained from a patient treated with radiotherapy plus ipilimumab. The CDR3 is CASSTWTGAYGYTF. CDR3 in DNA: TGTGCCAGCAGTACGTGGACAGGGGCCTATGGCTACACCTTC.